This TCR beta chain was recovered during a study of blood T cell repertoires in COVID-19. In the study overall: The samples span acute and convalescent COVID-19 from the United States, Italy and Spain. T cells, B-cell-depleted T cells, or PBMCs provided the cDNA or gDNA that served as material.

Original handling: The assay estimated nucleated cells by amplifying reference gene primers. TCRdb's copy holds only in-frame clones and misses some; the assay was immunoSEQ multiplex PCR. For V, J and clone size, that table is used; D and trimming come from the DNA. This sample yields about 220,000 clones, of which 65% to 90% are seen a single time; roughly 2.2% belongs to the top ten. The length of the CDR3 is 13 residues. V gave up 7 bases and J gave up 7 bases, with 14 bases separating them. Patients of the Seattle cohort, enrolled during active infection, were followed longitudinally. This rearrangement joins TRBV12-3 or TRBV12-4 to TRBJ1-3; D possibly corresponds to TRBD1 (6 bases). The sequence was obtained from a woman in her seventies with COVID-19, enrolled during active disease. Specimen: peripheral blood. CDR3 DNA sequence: TGTGCCAGCAAAGGGACGAGGGGGAACACCATATATTTT. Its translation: CASKGTRGNTIYF.